Listed below are T cell receptor beta chains from one sample, sequenced in a study of T cell changes during pregnancy in multiple sclerosis. The protocol was immunoSEQ multiplex PCR, while the TCRdb copy is restricted to in-frame clones and leaves out a portion. Of tens of thousands of clones in the sample, 92% were seen once. The sequencing used CD4+ T cells from peripheral blood mononuclear cells, collected after pregnancy. The receptors derive from a female donor with multiple sclerosis, enrolled in a pregnancy study. CDR3s include the opening cysteine and the closing phenylalanine or tryptophan. D genes are given only for firm matches. Clone sizes are given selectively: once, few, many, or a class where the clone is expanded.

j_call clone_size d_call v_call cdr3_aa cdr3_nt
TRBJ1-5 - - TRBV18 CASSPSRQGYSNQPQHF TGTGCCAGCTCACCCAGTCGGCAGGGCTATAGCAATCAGCCCCAGCATTTT
TRBJ2-1 - TRBD1 TRBV7-9 CASRGTGVSYNEQFF TGTGCCAGCAGAGGGACAGGGGTCTCCTACAATGAGCAGTTCTTC
TRBJ1-2 - - TRBV9 CASSVGPGNYGYTF TGTGCCAGCAGCGTAGGTCCAGGGAACTATGGCTACACCTTC
TRBJ1-1 - - TRBV23-1 CASSQTTGQVRAFF TGCGCCAGCAGTCAAACCACGGGACAAGTAAGAGCTTTCTTT
TRBJ1-5 - - TRBV19 CATSLIGGGNQPQHF TGTGCCACCAGCTTGATAGGTGGAGGCAATCAGCCCCAGCATTTT
TRBJ2-7 - TRBD1 TRBV28 CASSPSLGDRGDSYEQYF TGTGCCAGCAGTCCTAGTTTGGGGGACAGGGGGGACTCCTACGAGCAGTACTTC
TRBJ1-6 - - TRBV6-5 CASSYSQGSRNSPLHF TGTGCCAGCAGTTACTCCCAGGGGAGTAGAAATTCACCCCTCCACTTT
TRBJ1-6 once - TRBV19 CASSLGRSSYNSPLHF TGTGCCAGTAGTCTTGGCCGAAGCTCCTATAATTCACCCCTCCACTTT
TRBJ2-1 once TRBD2 TRBV2 CASSPRLAAYNEQFF TGTGCCAGCAGCCCCAGACTAGCGGCCTACAATGAGCAGTTCTTC
TRBJ1-6 - TRBD1 TRBV19 CASIGDRRNSPLHF TGTGCCAGTATAGGGGACAGGAGGAATTCACCCCTCCACTTT
TRBJ1-4 - - TRBV6-5 CASAWTATNEKLFF TGTGCCAGCGCGTGGACAGCAACTAATGAAAAACTGTTTTTT
TRBJ1-1 few - TRBV2 CASRLTGKNTEAFF TGTGCCAGCAGACTGACAGGAAAGAACACTGAAGCTTTCTTT
TRBJ1-4 - - TRBV5-4 CASSGDIEEKLFF TGTGCCAGCAGCGGGGACATAGAAGAAAAACTGTTTTTT
TRBJ2-1 - TRBD2 TRBV5-1 CASSRTTSGRFSYNEQFF TGCGCCAGCAGCAGAACGACTAGCGGACGATTCTCCTACAATGAGCAGTTCTTC
TRBJ1-3 - TRBD1 TRBV5-1 CASSYSGGRLGNTIYF TGCGCCAGCAGCTATTCAGGGGGCCGATTAGGAAACACCATATATTTT
TRBJ1-5 - - TRBV19 CASSIRPVWGDSNQPQHF TGTGCCAGTAGTATAAGGCCCGTTTGGGGGGATAGCAATCAGCCCCAGCATTTT
TRBJ2-3 once - TRBV6-4 CASSLTGTDTQYF TGTGCCAGCAGTTTGACAGGCACAGATACGCAGTATTTT
TRBJ1-1 - - TRBV5-4 CASSRFGTEAFF TGTGCCAGCAGCCGTTTTGGGACAGAAGCTTTCTTT
TRBJ1-1 - TRBD1 TRBV7-2 CASTLTGSHTEAFF TGTGCCAGCACCCTGACAGGGAGTCACACTGAAGCTTTCTTT
TRBJ2-3 - - TRBV5-1 CASSLVSDGGPDTQYF TGCGCCAGCAGCTTGGTTTCCGACGGTGGGCCAGATACGCAGTATTTT
TRBJ1-5 - TRBD1 TRBV28 CASSFPGAGGQYSNQPQHF TGTGCCAGCAGTTTCCCCGGGGCAGGGGGCCAATATAGCAATCAGCCCCAGCATTTT
TRBJ2-7 - - TRBV27 CASSLSTGSYEQYF TGTGCCAGCAGTTTATCGACGGGCTCCTACGAGCAGTACTTC
TRBJ2-2 - TRBD1 TRBV5-8 CASSVDRGRTGELFF TGTGCCAGCAGCGTCGACAGGGGGCGCACCGGGGAGCTGTTTTTT
TRBJ2-3 - - TRBV4-1 CASSQDPRKDTQYF TGCGCCAGCAGCCAAGATCCTAGGAAAGATACGCAGTATTTT
TRBJ2-1 - TRBD1 TRBV6-1 CASSERTGSFYNEQFF TGTGCCAGCAGTGAACGGACAGGTTCCTTCTACAATGAGCAGTTCTTC
TRBJ1-1 once TRBD1 TRBV6-6 CASSPDRGRGTEAFF TGTGCCAGCAGCCCGGACAGGGGGCGAGGGACTGAAGCTTTCTTT
TRBJ2-1 - TRBD1 TRBV15 CATSAPRGYNEQFF TGTGCCACCAGCGCCCCCAGGGGGTACAATGAGCAGTTCTTC
TRBJ2-5 - - TRBV7-9 CASNEGAGEDQETQYF TGTGCCAGTAACGAGGGGGCAGGGGAGGATCAAGAGACCCAGTACTTC
TRBJ1-3 - - TRBV6-1 CASSALGVSNPGGNTIYF TGTGCCAGCAGTGCTCTTGGGGTTTCTAATCCGGGGGGAAACACCATATATTTT
TRBJ2-7 once - TRBV5-4 CASSLEGNYEQYF TGTGCCAGCAGCTTGGAGGGGAACTACGAGCAGTACTTC
TRBJ2-7 - TRBD1 TRBV7-9 CASSPGTGAYEQYF TGTGCCAGCAGCCCCGGGACAGGGGCCTACGAGCAGTACTTC
TRBJ2-7 - - TRBV6-5 CASRASGTVIYEQYF TGTGCCAGCAGGGCTTCCGGGACTGTGATCTACGAGCAGTACTTC
TRBJ2-7 - - TRBV20-1 CSAPRGTEQYF TGCAGTGCTCCACGGGGTACCGAGCAGTACTTC
TRBJ2-1 - - TRBV30 CAWNPPLRDSNEQFF TGTGCCTGGAATCCACCTTTGAGGGACTCAAATGAGCAGTTCTTC
TRBJ1-1 - - TRBV13 CASSLGLSGNTEAFF TGTGCCAGCAGCTTAGGCCTATCGGGGAACACTGAAGCTTTCTTT
TRBJ1-1 - TRBD1 TRBV7-3 CASSLNSGGGYTEAFF TGTGCCAGCAGCTTAAATTCGGGAGGGGGCTACACTGAAGCTTTCTTT
TRBJ2-3 - - TRBV7-6 CASSLGGTSTDTQYF TGTGCCAGCAGCTTAGGGGGGACATCCACAGATACGCAGTATTTT
TRBJ1-3 - - TRBV5-1 CASSRFQGGTGNTIYF TGCGCCAGCAGCCGATTCCAGGGAGGAACTGGAAACACCATATATTTT
TRBJ1-1 - - TRBV11-1 CASSYGPSSGTEAFF TGTGCCAGCAGCTATGGCCCGTCTAGTGGCACTGAAGCTTTCTTT
TRBJ2-4 - TRBD1 TRBV5-1 CASSSPPGQGTTKNIQYF TGCGCCAGCAGCTCCCCACCGGGACAGGGGACGACCAAAAACATTCAGTACTTC
TRBJ2-7 - TRBD2 TRBV15 CATSSRSPGTSGYEQYF TGTGCCACCAGCAGCCGGAGTCCCGGGACTAGCGGCTACGAGCAGTACTTC
TRBJ2-1 - TRBD2 TRBV11-1 CASSDRLAGVVNEQFF TGTGCCAGCAGTGATAGACTAGCGGGAGTGGTCAATGAGCAGTTCTTC
TRBJ2-7 - TRBD2 TRBV6-6 CASSYGTISYEQYF TGTGCCAGCAGTTACGGGACTATAAGCTACGAGCAGTACTTC
TRBJ2-7 - TRBD2 TRBV27 CASSHPSGHPYEQYF TGTGCCAGCAGCCACCCTAGCGGGCACCCCTACGAGCAGTACTTC
TRBJ1-1 - - TRBV29-1 CSVDFETAPNTEAFF TGCAGCGTTGATTTTGAGACAGCACCGAACACTGAAGCTTTCTTT
TRBJ2-3 - - TRBV5-1 CASSLRDTRTDTQYF TGCGCCAGCAGCTTGCGGGACACGCGCACAGATACGCAGTATTTT
TRBJ2-5 - - TRBV29-1 CSVAGVGETQYF TGCAGCGTTGCCGGAGTTGGAGAGACCCAGTACTTC
TRBJ1-2 - - TRBV9 CASSVGEGSETAFYGYTF TGTGCCAGCAGCGTAGGAGAGGGCTCGGAAACTGCTTTCTATGGCTACACCTTC
TRBJ1-6 - TRBD1 TRBV5-1 CASSPRDRGRSPLHF TGCGCCAGCAGCCCACGGGACAGGGGGCGGTCACCCCTCCACTTT
TRBJ2-1 - - TRBV19 CASTTRDNEQFF TGTGCCAGCACTACCCGGGACAATGAGCAGTTCTTC
TRBJ1-3 - - TRBV19 CASSMRAGAGNTIYF TGTGCCAGTAGTATGCGGGCAGGGGCTGGAAACACCATATATTTT
TRBJ2-5 - - TRBV6-5 CASSYSWGVKETQYF TGTGCCAGCAGTTACTCATGGGGCGTTAAAGAGACCCAGTACTTC
TRBJ2-1 - - TRBV28 CASTQTGVLAADYNEQFF TGTGCCAGCACTCAGACAGGAGTTTTGGCCGCCGATTACAATGAGCAGTTCTTC
TRBJ2-7 - TRBD1 TRBV27 CASSLAWDRTREQYF TGTGCCAGCAGTTTAGCGTGGGACAGGACTCGCGAGCAGTACTTC
TRBJ1-2 - - TRBV19 CASSPGGAGYTF TGTGCCAGTAGTCCCGGGGGGGCTGGCTACACCTTC
TRBJ2-7 - TRBD1 TRBV9 CASSAGQATQEQYF TGTGCCAGCAGCGCGGGACAGGCGACTCAGGAGCAGTACTTC
TRBJ1-5 - - TRBV2 CASSVEGTGQPQHF TGTGCCAGCAGTGTGGAGGGAACAGGACAGCCCCAGCATTTT